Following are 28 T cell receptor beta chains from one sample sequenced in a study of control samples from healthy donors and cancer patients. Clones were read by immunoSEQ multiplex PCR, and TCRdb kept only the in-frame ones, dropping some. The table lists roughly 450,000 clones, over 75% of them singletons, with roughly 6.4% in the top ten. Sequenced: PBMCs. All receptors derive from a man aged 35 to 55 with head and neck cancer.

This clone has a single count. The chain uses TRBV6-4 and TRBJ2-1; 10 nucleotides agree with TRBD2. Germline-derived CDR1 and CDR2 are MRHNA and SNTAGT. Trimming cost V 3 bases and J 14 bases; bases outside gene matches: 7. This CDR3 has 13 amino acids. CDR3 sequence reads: CASSESSGSFKFF. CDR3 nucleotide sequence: TGTGCCAGCAGTGAGTCTAGCGGGAGTTTTAAGTTCTTC.

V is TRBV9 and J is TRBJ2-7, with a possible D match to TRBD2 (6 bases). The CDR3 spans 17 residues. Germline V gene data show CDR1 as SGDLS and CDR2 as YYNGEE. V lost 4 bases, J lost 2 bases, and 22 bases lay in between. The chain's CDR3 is CASSPPRWGLGPYEQYF. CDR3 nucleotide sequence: TGTGCCAGCAGCCCCCCCCGCTGGGGACTTGGACCCTACGAGCAGTACTTC. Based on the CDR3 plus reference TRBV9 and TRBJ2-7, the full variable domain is DSGVTQTPKHLITATGQRVTLRCSPRSGDLSVYWYQQSLDQGLQFLIQYYNGEERAKGNILERFSAQQFPDLHSELNLSSLELGDSALYFCASSPPRWGLGPYEQYFGPGTRLTVT.

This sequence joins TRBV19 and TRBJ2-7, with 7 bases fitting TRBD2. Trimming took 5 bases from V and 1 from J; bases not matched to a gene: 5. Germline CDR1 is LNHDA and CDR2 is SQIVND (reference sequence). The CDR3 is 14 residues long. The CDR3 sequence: CASSSQRESYEQYF. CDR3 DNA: TGTGCCAGTAGTTCCCAGCGGGAATCCTACGAGCAGTACTTC.

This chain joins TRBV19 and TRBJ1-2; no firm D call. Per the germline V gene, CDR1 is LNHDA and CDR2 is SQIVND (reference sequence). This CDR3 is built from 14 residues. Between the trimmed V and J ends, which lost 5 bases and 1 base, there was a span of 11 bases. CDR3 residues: CASSWAAGNYGYTF. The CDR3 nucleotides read TGTGCCAGTAGTTGGGCAGCCGGTAACTATGGCTACACCTTC.

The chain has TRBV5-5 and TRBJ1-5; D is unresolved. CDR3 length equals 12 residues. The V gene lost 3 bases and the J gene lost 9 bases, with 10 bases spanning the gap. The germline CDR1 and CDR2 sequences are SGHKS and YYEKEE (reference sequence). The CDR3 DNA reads TGTGCCAGCAGCTGGGATGGAGGGCCCCAGCATTTT. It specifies CASSWDGGPQHF.

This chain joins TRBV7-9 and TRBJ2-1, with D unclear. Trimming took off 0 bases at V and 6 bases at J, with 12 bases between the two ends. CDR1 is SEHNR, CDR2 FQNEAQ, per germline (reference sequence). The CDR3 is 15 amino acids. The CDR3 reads CASSLASFGLNEQFF. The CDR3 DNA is TGTGCCAGCAGCTTAGCGTCCTTCGGCCTCAATGAGCAGTTCTTC.

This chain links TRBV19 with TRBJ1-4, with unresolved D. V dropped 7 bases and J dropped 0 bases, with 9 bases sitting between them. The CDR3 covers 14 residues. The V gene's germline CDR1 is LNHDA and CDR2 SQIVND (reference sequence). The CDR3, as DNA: TGTGCCAGTACCATGATGACAACTAATGAAAAACTGTTTTTT. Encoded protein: CASTMMTTNEKLFF.

The CDR3 spells CASSSPGAPTMNTEAFF. As DNA, the CDR3 is TGTGCCAGCAGTTCCCCTGGCGCGCCAACGATGAACACTGAAGCTTTCTTT. The J gene is TRBJ1-1, the V gene TRBV28; D uncertain. V was clipped by 4 bases and J by 0 bases, with 18 bases between them. Germline CDR1 is MDHEN and CDR2 is SYDVKM. CDR3 length: 17 residues.

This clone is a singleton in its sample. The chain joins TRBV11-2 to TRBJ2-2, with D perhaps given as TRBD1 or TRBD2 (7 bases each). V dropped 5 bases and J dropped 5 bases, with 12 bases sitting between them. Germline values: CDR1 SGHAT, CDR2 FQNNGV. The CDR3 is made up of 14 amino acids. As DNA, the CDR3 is TGTGCCAGCAGCCGGCAGGGGGGGACCGGGGAGCTGTTTTTT. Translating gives CASSRQGGTGELFF.

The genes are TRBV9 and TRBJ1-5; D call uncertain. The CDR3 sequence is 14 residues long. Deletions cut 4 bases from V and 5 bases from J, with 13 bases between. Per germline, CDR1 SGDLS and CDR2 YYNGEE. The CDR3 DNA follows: TGTGCCAGCAGCCCCCGAGGGTCCGATCAGCCCCAGCATTTT. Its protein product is CASSPRGSDQPQHF.

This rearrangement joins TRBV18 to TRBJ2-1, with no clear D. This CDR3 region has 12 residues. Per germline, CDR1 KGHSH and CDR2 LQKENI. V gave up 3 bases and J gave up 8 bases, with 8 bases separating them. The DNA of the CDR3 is TGTGCCAGCTCACCTACACGGGATGAGCAGTTCTTC. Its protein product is CASSPTRDEQFF.

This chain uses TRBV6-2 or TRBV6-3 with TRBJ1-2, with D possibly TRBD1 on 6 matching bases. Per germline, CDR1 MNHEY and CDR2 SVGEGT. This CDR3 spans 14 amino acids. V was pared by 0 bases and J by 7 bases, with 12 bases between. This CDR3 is CASSYSTGAGGYTF. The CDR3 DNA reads TGTGCCAGCAGTTACTCGACGGGGGCTGGTGGCTACACCTTC.

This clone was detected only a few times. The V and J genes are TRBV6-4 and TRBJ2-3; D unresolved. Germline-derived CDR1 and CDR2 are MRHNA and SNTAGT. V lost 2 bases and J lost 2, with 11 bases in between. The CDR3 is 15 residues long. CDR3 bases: TGTGCCAGCAGTGACGGGCGGAGCCCCACAGATACGCAGTATTTT. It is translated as CASSDGRSPTDTQYF.

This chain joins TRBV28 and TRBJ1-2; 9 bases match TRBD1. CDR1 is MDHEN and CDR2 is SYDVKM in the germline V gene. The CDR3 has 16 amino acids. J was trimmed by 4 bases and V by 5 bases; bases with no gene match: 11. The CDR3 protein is CASSSIQGARPYGYTF. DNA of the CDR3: TGTGCCAGCAGTAGTATACAGGGGGCGAGGCCCTATGGCTACACCTTC.

CDR3 region: CASSFGSHEGGYTF. In nucleotides, the CDR3 is TGTGCCAGCAGTTTTGGGTCCCACGAAGGGGGCTACACCTTC. The chain couples TRBV28 to TRBJ1-2; D is unresolved. CDR1 MDHEN and CDR2 SYDVKM come from the germline V gene. Trimming left V 3 bases short and J 8 bases short, with 16 bases between. The CDR3 has 14 residues.

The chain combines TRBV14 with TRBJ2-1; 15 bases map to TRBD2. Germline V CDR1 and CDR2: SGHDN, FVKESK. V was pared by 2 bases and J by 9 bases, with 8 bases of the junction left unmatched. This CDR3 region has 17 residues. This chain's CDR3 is CASSQKIRTSGRVEQFF. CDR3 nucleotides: TGTGCCAGCAGCCAAAAAATCCGGACTAGCGGGAGGGTTGAGCAGTTCTTC. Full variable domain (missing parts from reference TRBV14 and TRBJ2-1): EAGVTQFPSHSVIEKGQTVTLRCDPISGHDNLYWYRRVMGKEIKFLLHFVKESKQDESGMPNNRFLAERTGGTYSTLKVQPAELEDSGVYFCASSQKIRTSGRVEQFFGPGTRLTVL.

CDR3: CASSLRVSRKLFF. CDR3 coding DNA: TGTGCCAGCAGTTTAAGGGTCAGCAGAAAACTGTTTTTT. The chain carries TRBV28 and TRBJ1-4; D uncertain. The CDR3 length is 13 residues. CDR1 is MDHEN and CDR2 is SYDVKM in the germline V gene. V was shortened by 2 bases and J by 10 bases, with 11 bases between the two germline ends.

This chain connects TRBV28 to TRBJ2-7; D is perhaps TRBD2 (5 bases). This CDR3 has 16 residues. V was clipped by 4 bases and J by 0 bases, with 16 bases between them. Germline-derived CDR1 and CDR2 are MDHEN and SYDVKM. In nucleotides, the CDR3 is TGTGCCAGCAGTTCCGCTTCCCTAGCCGTCTCCTACGAGCAGTACTTC. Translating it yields CASSSASLAVSYEQYF.

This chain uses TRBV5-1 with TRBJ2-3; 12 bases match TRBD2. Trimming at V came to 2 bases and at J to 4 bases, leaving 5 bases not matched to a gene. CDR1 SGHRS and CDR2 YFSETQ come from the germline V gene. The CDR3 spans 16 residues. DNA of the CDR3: TGCGCCAGCAGCTTAAGGACTAGCGGGGAGGCAGATACGCAGTATTTT. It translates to CASSLRTSGEADTQYF.

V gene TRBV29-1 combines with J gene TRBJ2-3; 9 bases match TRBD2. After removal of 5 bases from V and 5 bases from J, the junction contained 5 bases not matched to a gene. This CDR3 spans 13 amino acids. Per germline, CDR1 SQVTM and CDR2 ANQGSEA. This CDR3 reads CSVRWTSEDTQYF. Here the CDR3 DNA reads TGCAGCGTTAGGTGGACTAGCGAAGATACGCAGTATTTT.

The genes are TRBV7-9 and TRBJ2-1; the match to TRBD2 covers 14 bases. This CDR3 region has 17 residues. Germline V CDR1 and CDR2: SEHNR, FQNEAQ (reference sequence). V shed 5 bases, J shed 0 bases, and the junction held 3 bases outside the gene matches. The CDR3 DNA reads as TGTGCCAGCAGCCCGGGGACTAGCGGGGGCTCCTACAATGAGCAGTTCTTC. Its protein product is CASSPGTSGGSYNEQFF.

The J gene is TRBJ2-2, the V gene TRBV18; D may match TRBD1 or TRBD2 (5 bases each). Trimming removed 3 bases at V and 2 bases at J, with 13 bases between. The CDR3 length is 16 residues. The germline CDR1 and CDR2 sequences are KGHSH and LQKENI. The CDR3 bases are TGTGCCAGCTCACCCAGGGACGGCAAAAACACCGGGGAGCTGTTTTTT. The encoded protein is CASSPRDGKNTGELFF. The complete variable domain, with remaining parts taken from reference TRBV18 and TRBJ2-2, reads NAGVMQNPRHLVRRRGQEARLRCSPMKGHSHVYWYRQLPEEGLKFMVYLQKENIIDESGMPKERFSAEFPKEGPSILRIQQVVRGDSAAYFCASSPRDGKNTGELFFGEGSRLTVL.

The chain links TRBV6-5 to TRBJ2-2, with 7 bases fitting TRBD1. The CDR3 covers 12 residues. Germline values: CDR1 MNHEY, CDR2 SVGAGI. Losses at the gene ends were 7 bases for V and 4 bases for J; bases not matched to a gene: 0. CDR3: CASTGGTGELFF. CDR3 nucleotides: TGTGCCAGCACAGGGGGCACCGGGGAGCTGTTTTTT.

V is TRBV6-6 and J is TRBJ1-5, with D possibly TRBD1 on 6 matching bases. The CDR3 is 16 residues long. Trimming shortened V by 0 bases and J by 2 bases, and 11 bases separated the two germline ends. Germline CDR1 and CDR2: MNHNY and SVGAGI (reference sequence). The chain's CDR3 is CASSYSTRGGNQPQHF. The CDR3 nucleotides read TGTGCCAGCAGTTACTCGACCAGGGGTGGCAATCAGCCCCAGCATTTT.

As DNA, the CDR3 is TGTGCCAGCAGTTCCGGGACTAGCGGGAGGAATGAGCAGTTCTTC. Residues: CASSSGTSGRNEQFF. The chain employs TRBV27 and TRBJ2-1; 15 nucleotides line up with TRBD2. From germline, CDR1 is MNHEY and CDR2 SMNVEV (reference sequence). This CDR3 region has 15 residues. After removal of 4 bases from V and 7 bases from J, the junction contained 2 bases not matched to a gene.

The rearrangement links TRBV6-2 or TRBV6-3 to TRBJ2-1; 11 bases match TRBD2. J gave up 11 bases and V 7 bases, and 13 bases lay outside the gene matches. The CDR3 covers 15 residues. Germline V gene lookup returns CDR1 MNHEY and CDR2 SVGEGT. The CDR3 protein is CASTPTSGSRGKQFF. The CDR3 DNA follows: TGTGCCAGCACCCCAACTAGCGGGAGCCGGGGGAAGCAGTTCTTC.

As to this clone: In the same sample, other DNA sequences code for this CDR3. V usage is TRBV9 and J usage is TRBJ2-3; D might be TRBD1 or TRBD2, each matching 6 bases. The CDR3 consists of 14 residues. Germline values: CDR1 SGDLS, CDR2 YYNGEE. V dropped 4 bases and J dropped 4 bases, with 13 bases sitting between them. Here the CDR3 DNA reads TGTGCCAGCAGCCCCCGGGGGCCGCCAGATACGCAGTATTTT. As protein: CASSPRGPPDTQYF.

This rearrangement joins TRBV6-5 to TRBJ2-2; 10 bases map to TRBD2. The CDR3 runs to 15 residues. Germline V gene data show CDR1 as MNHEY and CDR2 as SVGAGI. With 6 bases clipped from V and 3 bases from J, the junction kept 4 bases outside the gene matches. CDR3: CASRRTSGHTGELFF. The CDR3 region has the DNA TGTGCCAGCAGAAGGACTAGCGGTCACACCGGGGAGCTGTTTTTT.